The T cell receptor beta chain under discussion was sequenced for a study of beta chain features in type 1 diabetes. This clone occurred a few times. Every bit of the isolated RNA underwent reverse transcription, so sequencing read expressed TCRB transcripts. Clones were sequenced by immunoSEQ multiplex PCR, and TCRdb holds only the in-frame ones, with some missing. This sample has 900,000 or so clones, with 15% to 20% found just once. This CDR3 has 14 amino acids. Looked up from germline, CDR1 is SGHTA and CDR2 is FQGNSA. V was shortened by 6 bases and J by 0 bases, with 11 bases between the two germline ends.

Input material: naive CD4+ T cells from blood. The rearrangement uses TRBV7-2 and TRBJ1-1; D is unclear. The source of this sequence is a woman in her late teens or twenties in good health. The CDR3 reads CASSFRALNTEAFF. CDR3 in DNA: TGTGCCAGCAGTTTTCGGGCCTTGAACACTGAAGCTTTCTTT.